This T cell receptor (beta chain) was found in a study of beta chain features in type 1 diabetes. Study-level results: Patients showed naive, central memory and Treg TCRB repertoires that appeared more similar than those of healthy donors. The study found moderately but significantly shorter TCRB CDR3s in all four CD4+ subsets of Type 1 diabetes patients.

Sequencing targeted expressed TCRB transcripts, as all isolated RNA had been reverse transcribed. The repertoire was sequenced with immunoSEQ multiplex PCR; TCRdb's copy has only in-frame clones and lacks some. The repertoire includes 600,000 to 700,000 clones, roughly 12% of them detected once, and 0.095% to 0.15% sits in the top ten. Comments on this clone: The antigen is undetermined.

The length of the CDR3 is 15 residues. The V gene end was trimmed by 2 bases and the J gene end by 4 bases; junction bases not matched to a gene: 5. Germline CDR1 and CDR2: SGHDT and YYEEEE. Sample: naive CD4+ T cells from blood. The source of this sequence is a man in his thirties or forties with type 1 diabetes. The V and J genes are TRBV5-6 and TRBJ2-1, with 8 bases that match TRBD1. CDR3: CASSLPRDRYNEQFF. Here the CDR3 DNA reads TGTGCCAGCAGCTTACCACGGGACAGGTACAATGAGCAGTTCTTC.